A selection of T cell receptor beta chains follows, all from one sample in a study of shared clonotypes between healthy human individuals. Libraries were prepared by immunoSEQ multiplex PCR; TCRdb keeps only in-frame clonotypes and omits some of them. The repertoire holds 550,000 to 800,000 clones, approximately 79% seen once, with approximately 1.6% in the top ten. The specimen was memory CD4+ T cells sorted from blood. These receptors all stem from a woman in her twenties or thirties in good health. Each CDR3 is given with its conserved first and last residue. The order of the fields is J gene, V gene, CDR3 protein.

TRBJ2-5 TRBV6-5 CASSYREGKETQYF
TRBJ2-1 TRBV11-3 CASSSGMGNEQFF
TRBJ1-4 TRBV5-1 CASSPDVAGEKLFF
TRBJ2-2 TRBV19 CASIRTSRQPGELFF
TRBJ2-2 TRBV18 CASSPTTANTGELFF
TRBJ1-2 TRBV28 CASSFRDGGYTF
TRBJ1-5 TRBV15 CATSREPTWTDGRYSNQPQHF
TRBJ2-1 TRBV4-1 CASSPPWTSGYNEQFF
TRBJ2-7 TRBV6-5 CASSYAGPLYEQYF
TRBJ2-3 TRBV7-2 CASGRDYLTSDTQYF
TRBJ1-5 TRBV6-1 CASSEAMFRFNQPQHF
TRBJ2-1 TRBV5-1 CASSLGQRDYNEQFF
TRBJ1-1 TRBV19 CASRMGGMNTEAFF
TRBJ1-5 TRBV5-8 CASRFRTGENQPQHF
TRBJ1-3 TRBV28 CASKRRVFGNTIYF
TRBJ2-1 TRBV19 CATQGEGREQFF
TRBJ2-7 TRBV6-5 CASRLDRGRYEQYF
TRBJ2-7 TRBV4-1 CASSPGQGSSYEQYF
TRBJ2-6 TRBV27 CASSQEGGGSGANVLTF
TRBJ2-3 TRBV5-1 CASKTPGTDTQYF
TRBJ2-5 TRBV6-5 CASSPPGGYGETQYF
TRBJ1-2 TRBV28 CASSPGQVDYGYTF
TRBJ1-1 TRBV30 CAWSVRGPRNTEAFF
TRBJ2-5 TRBV19 CASSSPETSGKRETQYF
TRBJ1-4 TRBV29-1 CSATYRGSEKLFF
TRBJ2-7 TRBV7-2 CASSSPGLAGGWGEQYF
TRBJ2-5 TRBV30 CAWSRGGPETQYF
TRBJ2-1 TRBV27 CASSSTGSRGYNEQFF
TRBJ2-2 TRBV7-9 CASSLSGSYIGELFF
TRBJ2-1 TRBV10-3 CAINQLGTYNEQFF
TRBJ1-1 TRBV30 CAWAGEDTEAFF
TRBJ2-5 TRBV2 CASGGTDNQETQYF
TRBJ2-7 TRBV30 CAWIPLPYEQYF
TRBJ2-3 TRBV7-2 CASSLARLAGVDTQYF
TRBJ2-2 TRBV5-1 CASNSGGGFVGELFF
TRBJ2-3 TRBV18 CASSPPGRGGDTQYF
TRBJ2-3 TRBV9 CASSPWDRGYTDTQYF
TRBJ2-5 TRBV5-1 CASSLQGQGRGETQYF
TRBJ2-1 TRBV28 CATRGRPSSYNEQFF
TRBJ2-2 TRBV11-2 CASSFLRGRNTGELFF
TRBJ2-1 TRBV5-1 CASSLGSYNEQFF
TRBJ2-3 TRBV13 CASSFSGASTDTQYF
TRBJ1-1 TRBV6-5 CASSPKRSNTEAFF
TRBJ2-7 TRBV27 CASRGTSGTKLTYEQYF
TRBJ1-2 TRBV19 CASNRTNYGYTF